This T cell receptor beta chain was found in a study of cytomegalovirus exposure and HLA in healthy donors (dated by TCRdb to about 2017). In the study overall: An earlier analysis of 587 of the donors reported approximately 260 Gb of sequence data and some 110 million unique TCR beta sequences obtained from 180 million or so T cells. Both class I and class II loci were covered by HLA typing, at four-digit resolution. Among some 410 genotyped donors of the cohort, an average of around 240,000 unique TCR beta nucleotide sequences were sequenced per donor, roughly a sixth of them non-productive. A later genetic analysis used genome-wide SNP genotypes for about 65% of the 666 donors, treating that subset as a discovery cohort. Typing coverage differed by locus: A, B, C, DRB1 and DQB1 were typed in roughly 620-640 donors, DQA1 in roughly 500, DPA1 in 600 to 610, and DPB1 in just under 490. Rather than using new phenotypic data, the later analysis identified candidate immune exposures from TCR beta sequences and from how often those sequences occurred across donors. High-throughput TCR immunosequencing, statistical association of individual TCRs with disease status, and machine learning were combined to predict cytomegalovirus infection status. Roughly 320 gigabases of sequencing data and approximately 92 million unique TCR sequences made up an early release that covered over 550 HLA-typed donors. Every discovery cohort repertoire had been produced on one sequencing platform. In a later analysis, previously published TCR beta repertoires from fewer than 750 donors were re-analyzed and high-resolution HLA genotyping was added so that TCR occurrence patterns could be studied. In addition to the first cohort of 666 subjects, a separate validation cohort of approximately 120 different subjects was used. Donor age, sex, ethnicity and CMV serostatus were collected together with the repertoire data. An earlier analysis of around 640 of the donors used high-throughput TCR beta sequencing to judge whether each TCR beta V gene segment behaved as functional or pseudogenic. The genetic ancestry cluster associated with self-reported Caucasian donors included approximately 85% of the roughly 360 genotyped donors. Because of strong linkage in the cohort, roughly five DR-DQ haplotypes were treated as single units for association and clustering. The aim of the study was to test whether cataloging public T cell receptors could identify signatures of past pathogen exposure. Using immunosequencing, the study profiled T cell repertoires from 500 to 800 subjects and related those repertoires to cytomegalovirus serostatus. Overall results and qualifications from the work: The study gave a list of 150 to 200 TCR beta chains associated with cytomegalovirus. The earlier analysis of some 540 of the donors excluded around 17 rarely observed V segments, including chromosome 9 orphons, because counts were too low. Specific HLA alleles were associated with 15,000 to 20,000 TCR beta sequences at a false discovery rate of 0.05 in a later analysis. According to a later analysis, most CMV-associated TCR beta chains appeared to be HLA-restricted, and the HLA associations seemed to be driven largely by CMV exposure. A cluster of highly shared sequence variants was judged likely to be a technical artifact of the sequencing pipeline. A later genetic analysis associated a missense DCLRE1C variant with V-gene and J-gene trimming of TCR beta chains, and an independent cohort replicated the association. A further reported finding was that TCR beta sequences accurately predicted the HLA-A and HLA-B alleles for most subjects in the first cohort. According to a later genetic analysis, donors in an Asian-associated ancestry cluster had fewer N-insertions in productive TCRs than the roughly 670-donor mean. Only TCR beta chains were sequenced in this cohort, and the absence of alpha or paired-chain data limited detectable features. Sequencing depth was assumed to be roughly uniform across donors in the presence/absence analyses, though that assumption may not hold. The authors suggested that the approach could potentially be generalized to other disease states and immunological phenotypes. In vitro tests confirmed that a few of the cytomegalovirus-associated TCR beta chains recognize cytomegalovirus antigens. In a later analysis, the rate of TCR association differed among HLA loci, with DRB1 alleles having the most associated TCRs and HLA-C alleles having the fewest. Correlated functional status among segregating V segments might be attributable to linkage disequilibrium, but an unknown experimental factor could not be ruled out. Strong co-occurrence of HLA alleles, especially DR and DQ, made assigning TCR associations to individual alleles difficult. The classifier was reported to diagnose cytomegalovirus status with high specificity and sensitivity in both the original and validation cohorts. Most TCR sequences were seen in very few donors, while some public TCRs were found in many individuals. Some IMGT-functional V segments, including TRBV6-2 and TRBV6-3, could not be told apart with the 87-base-pair reads, so those segments were excluded. According to a later analysis, parvovirus B19, influenza, CMV and Epstein-Barr virus appeared linked to several top co-occurrence clusters. CMV serostatus was the only immune exposure information available for the cohort. Because some donors lacked HLA typing at each locus, the association tests relied only on the typed subset. In an earlier analysis of 587 of the donors, most TCR beta V segments appeared in productive rearrangements about 87% or about 30% of the time, broadly matching IMGT annotations. Compared with equally common non-associated chains, HLA-associated TCR beta chains in a later analysis were more clonally expanded and had lower generation probabilities.

Remarks on this clone: It lacks a known antigen. No base quality values were provided; no much bigger clone lies one nucleotide off.

Via the germline V gene, CDR1 is MDHEN and CDR2 SYDVKM. Between the V and J ends, shortened by 4 bases and 10 bases respectively, the junction contains 10 bases. Taken from cysteine to phenylalanine, the CDR3 has 11 residues. The read is trimmed to its CDR3 DNA, 33 bases read in frame from base 1. The library was produced with the immunoSEQ multiplex PCR assay. The multiplex PCR relied on a mix of 60 forward primers for TCR Vbeta segments and 13 reverse primers for TCR Jbeta segments. Amplification of the CDR3 region of rearranged TCR beta genes was performed with a multiplex PCR assay on genomic DNA. On the Illumina HiSeq System, the amplified TCR beta libraries were sequenced as 87-base-pair reads. The original methods were these. Across the 500 to 700 repertoires, a later analysis counted tens of millions of unique TCR beta chains, around 11 million of which were shared by at least two donors. To remove PCR and sequencing errors, raw reads were error-corrected and collapsed into unique sequences using a nearest-neighbor algorithm that merged closely related sequences. To assign V, D and J gene segments, CDR3 sequences were aligned to IMGT reference sequences. For a sequence to be retained, a match of at least six nucleotides was required to both a V gene segment and a J gene segment. Rearrangements were classified as productive when the CDR3 lacked stop codons and remained in frame with V and J, and all other rearrangements were classified as non-productive. CDR3 was defined according to IMGT convention as the region running from the second conserved V-encoded cysteine to the conserved J-encoded phenylalanine. Sequences without an unambiguous match to a single V gene segment were excluded from the earlier analysis of 500 to 700 of the donors. An earlier analysis of some 500 of the donors classified V segments as functional when productive rearrangements were above 56.7% and as segregating when the standard deviation between donors was above 5%. A statistical classification framework was built for diagnosing cytomegalovirus status from the catalog of TCR beta chain sequences. In a later analysis, V and J genes were assigned by comparing TCR nucleotide sequences against IMGT/GENE-DB human TR gene sequences. A later analysis assigned CDR3 sequences and most-parsimonious VDJ recombination scenarios with the TCRdist pipeline. In a later analysis, every TCR beta chain was defined by the combination of its CDR3 amino acid sequence and its V-gene family, and reads without a unique V-gene family were dropped. A later analysis removed several hundred highly shared, low-generation-probability nucleotide sequences to deal with suspected cross-contamination and a sequencing artifact. For each public chain, a later analysis derived a clonal expansion index from normalized ranks of inferred template counts within each repertoire. In a later analysis, generation probabilities were computed using a VDJ recombination model fitted to out-of-frame rearrangements, and the results were checked against IGoR. Hypergeometric tests were used in a later analysis to score TCR-TCR, TCR-HLA and TCR-CMV co-occurrence, with a repertoire-size bias correction applied to the TCR pairs. A later analysis estimated false discovery rates by permuting HLA or CMV assignments 20 times. In a later analysis, co-occurring TCRs were grouped using DBSCAN, and TCRdist sequence similarity was added for clustering within HLA-allele-positive subsets. Co-occurrence clustering excluded repertoires with fewer than 30,000 or more than 120,000 public chains, plus five with anomalous nucleotide sharing. The immuneACCESS repertoire file appears here via TCRdb, limited to in-frame rearrangements. These files lack a portion of the clones; in checked studies, under half of the deficit traces to unresolved V genes, and the cause of the others is not known. V and J calls and clone size are those listed in that table; D and trimming were worked out from the DNA. The sample includes roughly 150,000 clones, with approximately 82% observed a single time. The biggest ten clones account for about 6.1% of the sample.

The cohort was made up of 500 to 800 healthy bone marrow donors. At the time of sampling, every cohort member was nominally healthy, though immune exposures that went unrecorded were likely present. The donor was CMV seropositive and was included in the group of 250 to 350 seropositive cohort members. Each donor provided a peripheral blood sample, and peripheral blood mononuclear cells were used for TCR beta sequencing. The Qiagen DNeasy Blood Extraction Kit was used to extract genomic DNA from the blood cell samples. The chain links TRBV28 with TRBJ1-2, and the D gene may be TRBD1, 6 bases matching. The receptor comes from a woman aged 45 to 65 in good health and CMV-seropositive. The sequencing sample was made of PBMCs. The base sequence is TGTGCCAGCAGTTCTAGGGACATCTACACCTTC. Its translation is CASSSRDIYTF.